This is a list of T cell receptor beta chains from one sample in a study of blood T cells in healthy people across ages. TCRdb used MiXCR to reprocess the 5' RACE reads, holding one entry per CDR3 protein. Found here are about 630,000 distinct CDR3 sequences, over 20% of them singletons; the top ten hold roughly 3.6%. Material: blood. The receptors were gathered from a man in his 70s in good health. Each CDR3 is given with its conserved first and last residue. A D gene is named only where the DNA matches it firmly. Not every row has a clone size; where given, it reads once, few, many or a size class.

v_call: TRBV5-1; clone_size: NA; d_call: NA; j_call: TRBJ2-2; cdr3_aa: CASSVGTPGELFF; cdr3_nt: TGCGCCAGCAGCGTAGGGACGCCCGGGGAGCTGTTTTTT
v_call: TRBV6-5; clone_size: NA; d_call: NA; j_call: TRBJ1-4; cdr3_aa: CVSSYSDRPNEKLFF; cdr3_nt: TGTGTCAGCAGTTACTCAGACAGACCCAATGAAAAACTGTTTTTT
v_call: TRBV11-2; clone_size: few; d_call: NA; j_call: TRBJ2-3; cdr3_aa: CASSLDVRSSDTQYF; cdr3_nt: TGTGCCAGCAGCTTAGACGTCCGTAGTTCAGATACGCAGTATTTT
v_call: TRBV20-1; clone_size: few; d_call: NA; j_call: TRBJ1-6; cdr3_aa: CSASGGSYNSPLHF; cdr3_nt: TGCAGTGCATCGGGCGGTTCCTATAATTCACCCCTCCACTTT
v_call: TRBV6-1; clone_size: few; d_call: NA; j_call: TRBJ2-5; cdr3_aa: CASRSTQYQETQYF; cdr3_nt: TGTGCCAGCAGGTCTACACAGTACCAAGAGACCCAGTACTTC
v_call: TRBV7-8; clone_size: NA; d_call: TRBD1; j_call: TRBJ1-6; cdr3_aa: CASSWRDRVSSPLHF; cdr3_nt: TGTGCCAGCAGCTGGAGGGACAGGGTATCTTCACCCCTCCACTTT
v_call: TRBV20-1; clone_size: few; d_call: TRBD1; j_call: TRBJ1-2; cdr3_aa: CSAWTGATGYTF; cdr3_nt: TGCAGTGCTTGGACAGGAGCTACAGGCTACACCTTC
v_call: TRBV5-1; clone_size: few; d_call: NA; j_call: TRBJ2-4; cdr3_aa: CASSLAPGGKNIQYF; cdr3_nt: TGCGCCAGCAGCTTGGCCCCCGGGGGCAAAAACATTCAGTACTTC
v_call: TRBV5-6; clone_size: NA; d_call: TRBD2; j_call: TRBJ2-2; cdr3_aa: CASSKDSGRRTGELFF; cdr3_nt: TGTGCCAGCAGCAAAGACAGCGGGAGGAGGACCGGGGAGCTGTTTTTT
v_call: TRBV12-3/TRBV12-4; clone_size: few; d_call: TRBD1; j_call: TRBJ1-6; cdr3_aa: CASSPGTVNSPLHF; cdr3_nt: TGTGCCAGCAGTCCCGGGACAGTGAATTCACCCCTCCACTTT
v_call: TRBV12-3/TRBV12-4; clone_size: NA; d_call: NA; j_call: TRBJ2-1; cdr3_aa: CASNSGGSSSYNEQFF; cdr3_nt: TGTGCCAGCAATTCCGGGGGTTCGAGCTCCTACAATGAGCAGTTCTTC
v_call: TRBV28; clone_size: many; d_call: TRBD2; j_call: TRBJ2-1; cdr3_aa: CASSPPGGRVNEQFF; cdr3_nt: TGTGCCAGCAGTCCACCGGGCGGGAGGGTCAATGAGCAGTTCTTC
v_call: TRBV11-1; clone_size: few; d_call: NA; j_call: TRBJ2-5; cdr3_aa: CASSQNAGAGKTQYF; cdr3_nt: TGTGCCAGCAGCCAAAACGCAGGGGCGGGAAAGACCCAGTACTTC
v_call: TRBV5-1; clone_size: few; d_call: NA; j_call: TRBJ2-1; cdr3_aa: CASSLAVGNYNEQFF; cdr3_nt: TGCGCCAGCAGCTTAGCCGTAGGTAATTACAATGAGCAGTTCTTC
v_call: TRBV5-6; clone_size: NA; d_call: TRBD1; j_call: TRBJ2-7; cdr3_aa: CASSLFGTGSTGNYEQYF; cdr3_nt: TGTGCCAGCAGCTTGTTCGGGACAGGGAGTACCGGGAACTACGAGCAGTACTTC
v_call: TRBV5-1; clone_size: NA; d_call: TRBD1; j_call: TRBJ1-4; cdr3_aa: CASSFDSGTGGSGREKLFF; cdr3_nt: TGCGCCAGCAGCTTCGATTCCGGGACAGGGGGTTCTGGTCGGGAAAAACTGTTTTTT
v_call: TRBV9; clone_size: NA; d_call: TRBD2; j_call: TRBJ2-5; cdr3_aa: CASSPREDPQETQYF; cdr3_nt: TGTGCCAGCAGCCCGCGGGAGGATCCCCAAGAGACCCAGTACTTC
v_call: TRBV12-3/TRBV12-4; clone_size: few; d_call: NA; j_call: TRBJ1-1; cdr3_aa: CASSPGGAFLGTEAFF; cdr3_nt: TGTGCCAGCAGCCCGGGGGGTGCGTTCCTGGGGACTGAAGCTTTCTTT
v_call: TRBV5-1; clone_size: NA; d_call: NA; j_call: TRBJ2-7; cdr3_aa: CASTKIPQDYEQYF; cdr3_nt: TGCGCCAGCACTAAGATCCCACAGGATTACGAGCAGTACTTC
v_call: TRBV6-1; clone_size: NA; d_call: NA; j_call: TRBJ2-5; cdr3_aa: CASSENGLTQYF; cdr3_nt: TGTGCCAGCAGTGAAAACGGACTGACCCAGTACTTC
v_call: TRBV12-5; clone_size: NA; d_call: TRBD1; j_call: TRBJ2-5; cdr3_aa: CASKWTGFYGQYF; cdr3_nt: TGTGCTAGCAAATGGACAGGGTTTTACGGGCAGTACTTC
v_call: TRBV4-2; clone_size: NA; d_call: TRBD2; j_call: TRBJ2-6; cdr3_aa: CASSPTTSVNSGANVLTF; cdr3_nt: TGTGCCAGCAGCCCTACGACTAGCGTGAACTCTGGGGCCAACGTCCTGACTTTC
v_call: TRBV10-3; clone_size: NA; d_call: TRBD2; j_call: TRBJ2-7; cdr3_aa: CAISESFSGSYEQYF; cdr3_nt: TGTGCCATCAGTGAGTCGTTTAGCGGGAGTTACGAGCAGTACTTC
v_call: TRBV20-1; clone_size: NA; d_call: TRBD2; j_call: TRBJ2-3; cdr3_aa: CSATLPGLAGRTDTQYF; cdr3_nt: TGCAGTGCGACACTTCCGGGACTAGCGGGCCGCACAGATACGCAGTATTTT
v_call: TRBV19; clone_size: few; d_call: NA; j_call: TRBJ1-1; cdr3_aa: CASSIGAGLSEAFF; cdr3_nt: TGTGCCAGTAGTATCGGCGCCGGTTTATCTGAAGCTTTCTTT
v_call: TRBV11-2; clone_size: many; d_call: NA; j_call: TRBJ2-1; cdr3_aa: CASSLLADYNEQFF; cdr3_nt: TGTGCCAGCAGCTTACTAGCTGACTACAATGAGCAGTTCTTC
v_call: TRBV14; clone_size: NA; d_call: NA; j_call: TRBJ2-6; cdr3_aa: CASSQGAVRSGANVLTF; cdr3_nt: TGTGCCAGCAGCCAAGGAGCAGTAAGATCTGGGGCCAACGTCCTGACTTTC
v_call: TRBV29-1; clone_size: NA; d_call: NA; j_call: TRBJ2-5; cdr3_aa: CSAHTGFSETQYF; cdr3_nt: TGCAGCGCCCACACAGGTTTTTCAGAGACCCAGTACTTC